The clone carrying this T cell receptor (beta chain) was observed a handful of times. The CDR3 totals 11 residues. This sample is drawn from a study of T cells in localized non-small cell lung cancer. The protocol was immunoSEQ multiplex PCR, while the TCRdb copy is restricted to in-frame clones and leaves out a portion. Of 60,000 to 75,000 clones in the sample, 84% were seen once. The origin of this receptor is a female donor at least 60 years old with stage I lung adenocarcinoma. The rearrangement uses TRBV12-1 and TRBJ1-2. TRBV12-1 is recorded as a pseudogene. This specimen consisted of peripheral blood, obtained before any cancer treatment. The CDR3 loop reads CASGGTDGYTF. Written as DNA, the CDR3 is TGTGCCTCTGGGGGGACTGATGGCTACACCTTC.